The 20 T cell receptor beta chains below were found in one sample sequenced in a study of T cells expressing NK-cell markers. TCRdb re-called the 5' RACE reads and gives one entry per CDR3 protein, without DNA. Here the sample table reports 400,000 to 550,000 distinct CDR3 sequences. Sequenced: blood T cells: a sorted CD56 or NKG2C T cell subset, CD4+ or CD8+ T cells, or bulk PBMC T cells (not recorded which). The receptor set was obtained from a woman between 18 and 70 years old in good health.

The chain recombines TRBV7-2 with TRBJ1-6; TCRdb's D gene call, TRBD1, goes unchecked for lack of DNA. This CDR3 region has 16 residues. The germline V gene has CDR1 SGHTA and CDR2 FQGNSA. The CDR3 loop reads CASSLNPTGRSSPLHF.

This rearrangement joins TRBV20-1 to TRBJ1-1. CDR1 is DFQATT and CDR2 is SNEGSKA in the germline V gene (reference sequence). The CDR3 spans 13 residues. This CDR3 reads CSVSEGLNTEAFF.

V usage is TRBV20-1 and J usage is TRBJ2-3; TCRdb calls TRBD2, which cannot be checked without DNA. Germline V gene lookup returns CDR1 DFQATT and CDR2 SNEGSKA (reference sequence). The CDR3 is made up of 13 amino acids. The CDR3 spells CSASGGPGDTQYF.

The chain carries TRBV25-1 and TRBJ2-7; as DNA is missing, the TRBD2 call by TCRdb cannot be tested. The CDR3 is made up of 15 amino acids. Germline CDR1 and CDR2: MGHDK and SYGVNS. The CDR3 sequence is CASSEGRREGYEQYF.

The chain has TRBV25-1 and TRBJ2-3; the D call from TCRdb, TRBD1, cannot be confirmed without DNA. The CDR3 is made up of 17 amino acids. Germline CDR1 and CDR2: MGHDK and SYGVNS. CDR3 sequence reads: CASSSIGAPYYTDTQYF.

The V call is TRBV19, the J call TRBJ2-2; TCRdb's D call of TRBD1 is untestable without DNA. This CDR3 has 14 amino acids. Germline V gene sequence: CDR1 LNHDA, CDR2 SQIVND (reference sequence). CDR3 protein: CASSIEFRAGELFF.

The V gene is TRBV7-2, the J gene TRBJ2-5. The CDR3 covers 13 residues. CDR1 is SGHTA and CDR2 is FQGNSA in the germline V gene. The CDR3 sequence is CASSLEAWETQYF.

The chain links TRBV12-3 or TRBV12-4 to TRBJ2-6. The CDR3 sequence is 15 residues long. CDR3 region: CASSLRVSGANVLTF.

The rearrangement uses TRBV12-3 or TRBV12-4 and TRBJ1-6. This CDR3 contains 11 residues. CDR3: CASSAGIPLHF.

The chain carries TRBV4-2 and TRBJ2-4. The CDR3 covers 15 residues. Germline assignment: CDR1 LGHNA and CDR2 YNFKEQ. CDR3: CASSQEGSTKNIQYF.

The V call is TRBV20-1, the J call TRBJ2-1; with no DNA, the TCRdb D assignment of TRBD2 cannot be verified. Germline V lookup: CDR1 DFQATT, CDR2 SNEGSKA (reference sequence). The CDR3 has 14 amino acids. The CDR3 sequence is CSARSGRVYNEQFF.

The chain links TRBV19 to TRBJ2-1; TCRdb's assignment of TRBD1 cannot be checked, as there is no DNA. The CDR3 sequence is 15 residues long. Germline V gene data show CDR1 as LNHDA and CDR2 as SQIVND (reference sequence). The CDR3 loop reads CASSISGGDYNEQFF. Variable domain in full (rest from reference TRBV19 and TRBJ2-1): DGGITQSPKYLFRKEGQNVTLSCEQNLNHDAMYWYRQDPGQGLRLIYYSQIVNDFQKGDIAEGYSVSREKKESFPLTVTSAQKNPTAFYLCASSISGGDYNEQFFGPGTRLTVL.

The chain uses TRBV12-3 or TRBV12-4 and TRBJ2-7; TCRdb designates TRBD1, a call that cannot be tested without DNA. CDR3 length: 14 amino acids. The CDR3 sequence is CASTTSRASYEQYF.

This chain connects TRBV20-1 to TRBJ2-7; TCRdb proposes TRBD1, but this gene call is untestable without DNA. The CDR3 length is 14 residues. Germline CDR1 and CDR2: DFQATT and SNEGSKA (reference sequence). The CDR3: CSASGQGRINEQYF.

The V call is TRBV5-1, the J call TRBJ1-1. Germline-derived CDR1 and CDR2 are SGHRS and YFSETQ. CDR3 length: 14 amino acids. CDR3 sequence reads: CASSLTTTATEAFF.

The CDR3 protein is CSVGRANEKLFF. V is TRBV29-1 and J is TRBJ1-4. This CDR3 is 12 amino acids long. Per germline, CDR1 SQVTM and CDR2 ANQGSEA. The variable domain in full, completed from reference TRBV29-1 and TRBJ1-4, reads SAVISQKPSRDICQRGTSLTIQCQVDSQVTMMFWYRQQPGQSLTLIATANQGSEATYESGFVIDKFPISRPNLTFSTLTVSNMSPEDSSIYLCSVGRANEKLFFGSGTQLSVL.

The chain recombines TRBV7-9 with TRBJ2-7; without DNA, the TCRdb call of TRBD1 cannot be checked. The CDR3 consists of 14 residues. Per germline, CDR1 SEHNR and CDR2 FQNEAQ (reference sequence). This CDR3 reads CASARRDRPFEQYF.

CDR3 protein: CASSWDRLYQFF. This chain joins TRBV27 and TRBJ2-1; checking the TCRdb D call of TRBD1 is not possible without DNA. CDR1 is MNHEY, CDR2 SMNVEV, per germline (reference sequence). The CDR3 contains 12 residues.

The CDR3 spells CASSEGDIRQPQHF. This rearrangement joins TRBV25-1 to TRBJ1-5; TCRdb selects TRBD1, and the lack of DNA leaves this call unchecked. CDR1 is MGHDK and CDR2 is SYGVNS in the germline V gene. There are 14 residues in the CDR3.

The chain carries TRBV6-2 or TRBV6-3 and TRBJ2-3; TCRdb selects TRBD1, and the lack of DNA leaves this call unchecked. CDR3 length equals 19 residues. Germline V CDR1 and CDR2: MNHEY, SVGEGT. This CDR3 is CASSYSTSGTMVSTDTQYF.